These T cell receptor beta chains were read from a single sample in a study of early T cells in non-severe SARS-CoV-2 infection. TCRdb recomputed calls from the 5' RACE reads with MiXCR, one row per CDR3 protein. The sample gives 100,000 to 150,000 distinct CDR3 sequences, approximately 15% of which show up once; just over 20% is in the top ten. Sequencing was done on a sample of whole blood. The receptor set was obtained from an adult who was a healthcare worker with PCR-confirmed SARS-CoV-2 infection or an uninfected control (not recorded which). Both conserved end residues are part of each CDR3. D genes are given only for firm matches. A clone size is listed for some rows: how often the clone was seen (once, few, many), or a class if it is expanded.

>few|TRBV5-5|-|TRBJ2-7
CASSSRQGLEYEQYF
TGTGCCAGCAGCTCTAGACAGGGACTGGAATACGAGCAGTACTTC
>few|TRBV4-1|TRBD1|TRBJ2-3
CASSLSGQGAEADTQYF
TGCGCCAGCAGCCTCTCAGGGCAGGGGGCGGAGGCAGATACGCAGTATTTT
>few|TRBV7-2|-|TRBJ1-6
CASSLEGSVGSPLHF
TGTGCCAGCAGCTTAGAGGGCAGCGTTGGCTCACCCCTCCACTTT
>-|TRBV6-5|-|TRBJ2-7
CASSYRGRGEQYF
TGTGCCAGCAGTTATCGGGGGCGGGGCGAGCAGTACTTC
>few|TRBV19|TRBD1|TRBJ1-5
CASRKDRNYSNQPQHF
TGTGCCAGCAGGAAGGACAGGAACTATAGCAATCAGCCCCAGCATTTT
>-|TRBV7-9|TRBD2|TRBJ2-1
CASSGTSGSTYNEQFF
TGTGCCAGCAGCGGGACTAGCGGTTCTACCTACAATGAGCAGTTCTTC
>-|TRBV3-1|-|TRBJ2-5
CASSQVGMRAGPETQYF
TGTGCCAGCAGCCAAGTGGGGATGAGGGCGGGGCCAGAGACCCAGTACTTC
>few|TRBV19|-|TRBJ2-1
CASSAEGYSYNEQFF
TGTGCCAGTAGTGCGGAGGGGTATTCCTACAATGAGCAGTTCTTC
>few|TRBV7-9|TRBD1|TRBJ1-2
CAITRDSNYGYTF
TGTGCCATCACGAGGGACAGCAACTATGGCTACACCTTC
>few|TRBV5-5|-|TRBJ2-7
CASGAAYEQYF
TGTGCCTCCGGCGCGGCCTACGAGCAGTACTTC
>-|TRBV20-1|-|TRBJ2-5
CSARVIQETQYF
TGCAGTGCTAGGGTCATTCAAGAGACCCAGTACTTC
>-|TRBV29-1|TRBD1|TRBJ1-2
CSVPGQAYGYTF
TGCAGCGTTCCAGGACAGGCCTATGGCTACACCTTC
>-|TRBV5-1|TRBD2|TRBJ2-7
CASSGGLAGAEQYF
TGCGCCAGCAGCGGCGGACTAGCCGGGGCCGAGCAGTACTTC
>-|TRBV7-2|-|TRBJ2-7
CASSFLAHEQYF
TGTGCCAGCAGCTTTCTGGCCCACGAGCAGTACTTC
>few|TRBV6-5|-|TRBJ1-6
CASSYSNTNNSPLHF
TGTGCCAGCAGTTACTCGAACACGAATAATTCACCCCTCCACTTT
>few|TRBV29-1|TRBD1|TRBJ2-1
CSAGGQGDYNEQFF
TGCAGCGCTGGGGGCCAGGGGGACTACAATGAGCAGTTCTTC
>few|TRBV7-9|-|TRBJ2-7
CASSPGTRIYEQYF
TGTGCCAGCAGCCCTGGGACACGGATCTACGAGCAGTACTTC
>few|TRBV29-1|-|TRBJ1-1
CSVDGRPMNTEAFF
TGCAGCGTTGATGGCAGGCCGATGAACACTGAAGCTTTCTTT
>-|TRBV6-5|-|TRBJ2-3
CASSSRGDNTDTQYF
TGTGCCAGCAGTTCGCGTGGTGATAACACAGATACGCAGTATTTT
>many|TRBV7-2|-|TRBJ2-3
CASAGGLSTDTQYF
TGTGCCAGCGCTGGGGGGCTCAGCACAGATACGCAGTATTTT
>few|TRBV10-1|TRBD2|TRBJ2-1
CASSARAGPHNEQFF
TGCGCCAGCAGTGCCAGAGCGGGGCCCCACAATGAGCAGTTCTTC
>-|TRBV29-1|-|TRBJ2-7
CSVEDEAGGNYEQYF
TGCAGCGTTGAAGATGAAGCAGGGGGGAACTACGAGCAGTACTTC
>few|TRBV7-9|TRBD2|TRBJ2-3
CASSFSTQTSGGTDTQYF
TGTGCCAGCAGCTTTTCTACCCAAACTAGCGGGGGAACAGATACGCAGTATTTT
>-|TRBV5-4|-|TRBJ1-2
CASSLQTIGNYGYTF
TGTGCCAGCAGCTTGCAGACTATAGGCAACTATGGCTACACCTTC
>-|TRBV29-1|-|TRBJ2-5
CSFGTEETQYF
TGCAGCTTCGGGACTGAAGAGACCCAGTACTTC
>-|TRBV29-1|-|TRBJ2-5
CSGGLGAQETQYF
TGCAGCGGCGGCCTGGGAGCCCAAGAGACCCAGTACTTC
>-|TRBV19|-|TRBJ1-2
CASSIDTHYGYTF
TGTGCCAGTAGTATCGACACCCACTATGGCTACACCTTC
>-|TRBV10-2|-|TRBJ1-1
CASSELGAEAFF
TGCGCCAGCAGTGAGTTAGGGGCTGAAGCTTTCTTT
>-|TRBV12-3/TRBV12-4|-|TRBJ1-6
CASRYVSLPLHF
TGTGCCAGCAGATACGTTAGTCTCCCCCTCCACTTT
>few|TRBV7-9|-|TRBJ1-3
CASSFYRRSSSGNTIYF
TGTGCCAGCAGCTTTTACCGCAGGTCAAGCTCTGGAAACACCATATATTTT
>many|TRBV14|TRBD1|TRBJ1-2
CASSQRTGSGYTF
TGTGCCAGCAGCCAAAGGACAGGGAGTGGCTACACCTTC
>-|TRBV5-1|-|TRBJ2-5
CASSSRDGEETQYF
TGCGCCAGCAGCTCCCGGGACGGGGAAGAGACCCAGTACTTC
>few|TRBV5-1|TRBD1|TRBJ2-2
CASSTGTVSNTGELFF
TGCGCCAGCAGCACCGGGACAGTGTCGAACACCGGGGAGCTGTTTTTT